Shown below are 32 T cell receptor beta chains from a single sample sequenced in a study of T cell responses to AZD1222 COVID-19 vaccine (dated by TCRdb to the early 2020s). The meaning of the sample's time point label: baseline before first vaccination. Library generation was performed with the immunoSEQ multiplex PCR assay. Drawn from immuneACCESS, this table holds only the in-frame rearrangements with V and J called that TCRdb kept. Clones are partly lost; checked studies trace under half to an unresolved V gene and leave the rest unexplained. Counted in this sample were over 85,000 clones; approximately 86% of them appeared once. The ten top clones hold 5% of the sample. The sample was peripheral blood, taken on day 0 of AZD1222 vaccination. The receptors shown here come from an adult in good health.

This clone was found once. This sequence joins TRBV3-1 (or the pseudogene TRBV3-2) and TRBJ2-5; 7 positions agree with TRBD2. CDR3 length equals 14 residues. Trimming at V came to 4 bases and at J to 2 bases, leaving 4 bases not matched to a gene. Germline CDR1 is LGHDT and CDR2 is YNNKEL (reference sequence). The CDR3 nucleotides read TGTGCCAGCAGCCCCGGGCGGGGGCAAGAGACCCAGTACTTC. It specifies CASSPGRGQETQYF.

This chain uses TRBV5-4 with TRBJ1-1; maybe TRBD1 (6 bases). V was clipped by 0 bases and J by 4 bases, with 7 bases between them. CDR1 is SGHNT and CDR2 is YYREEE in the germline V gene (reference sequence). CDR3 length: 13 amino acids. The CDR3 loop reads CASSLGGGTEAFF. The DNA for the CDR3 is TGTGCCAGCAGCTTGGGAGGGGGCACTGAAGCTTTCTTT.

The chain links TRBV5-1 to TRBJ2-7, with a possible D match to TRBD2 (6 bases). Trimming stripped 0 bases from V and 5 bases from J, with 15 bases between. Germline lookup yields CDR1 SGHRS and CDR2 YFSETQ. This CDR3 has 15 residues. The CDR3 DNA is TGCGCCAGCAGCTTGGCCCTGAGAGGGGAGGACGAGCAGTACTTC. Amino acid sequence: CASSLALRGEDEQYF.

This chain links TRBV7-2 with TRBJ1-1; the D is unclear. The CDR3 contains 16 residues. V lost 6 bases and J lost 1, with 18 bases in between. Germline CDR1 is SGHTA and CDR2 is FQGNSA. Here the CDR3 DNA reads TGTGCCAGCAGTCAGGAGGGCACCTACAAGAACACTGAAGCTTTCTTT. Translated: CASSQEGTYKNTEAFF.

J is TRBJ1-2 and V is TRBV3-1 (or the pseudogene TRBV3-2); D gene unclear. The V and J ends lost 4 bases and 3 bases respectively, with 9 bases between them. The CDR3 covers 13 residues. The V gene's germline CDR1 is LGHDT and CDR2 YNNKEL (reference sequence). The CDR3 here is CASSRSEDYGYTF. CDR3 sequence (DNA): TGTGCCAGCAGCCGGTCGGAAGACTATGGCTACACCTTC.

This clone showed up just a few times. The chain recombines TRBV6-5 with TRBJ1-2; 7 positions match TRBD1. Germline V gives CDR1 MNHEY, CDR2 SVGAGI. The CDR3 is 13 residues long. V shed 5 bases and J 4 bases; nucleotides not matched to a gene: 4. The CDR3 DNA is TGTGCCAGCAGTCGGGACAGCAGCTATGGCTACACCTTC. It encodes CASSRDSSYGYTF.

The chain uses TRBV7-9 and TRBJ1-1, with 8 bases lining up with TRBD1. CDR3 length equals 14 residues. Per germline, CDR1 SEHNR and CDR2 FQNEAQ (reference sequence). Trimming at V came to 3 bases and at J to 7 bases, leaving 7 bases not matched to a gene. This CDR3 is CASSLRQGAFEAFF. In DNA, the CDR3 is TGTGCCAGCAGCTTGAGGCAGGGGGCGTTTGAAGCTTTCTTT.

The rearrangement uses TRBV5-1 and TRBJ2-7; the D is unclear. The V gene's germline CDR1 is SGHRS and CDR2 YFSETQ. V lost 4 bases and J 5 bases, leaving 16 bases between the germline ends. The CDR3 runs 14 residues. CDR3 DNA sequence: TGCGCCAGCAGCACGGGCCTATCCCCTGACGAGCAGTACTTC. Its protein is CASSTGLSPDEQYF. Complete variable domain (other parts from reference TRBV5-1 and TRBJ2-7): KAGVTQTPRYLIKTRGQQVTLSCSPISGHRSVSWYQQTPGQGLQFLFEYFSETQRNKGNFPGRFSGRQFSNSRSEMNVSTLELGDSALYLCASSTGLSPDEQYFGPGTRLTVT.

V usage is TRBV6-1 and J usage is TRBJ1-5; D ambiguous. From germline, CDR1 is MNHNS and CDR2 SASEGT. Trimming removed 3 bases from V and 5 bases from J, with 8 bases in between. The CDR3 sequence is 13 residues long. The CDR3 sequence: CASSDSFDQPQHF. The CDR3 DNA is TGTGCCAGCAGTGATTCTTTTGATCAGCCCCAGCATTTT.

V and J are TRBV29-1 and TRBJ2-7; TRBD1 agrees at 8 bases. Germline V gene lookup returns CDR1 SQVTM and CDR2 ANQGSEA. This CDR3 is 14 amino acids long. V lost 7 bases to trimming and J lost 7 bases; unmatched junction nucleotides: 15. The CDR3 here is CSARGQGALGEQYF. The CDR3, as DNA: TGCAGCGCCCGGGGGCAGGGGGCTCTAGGGGAGCAGTACTTC.

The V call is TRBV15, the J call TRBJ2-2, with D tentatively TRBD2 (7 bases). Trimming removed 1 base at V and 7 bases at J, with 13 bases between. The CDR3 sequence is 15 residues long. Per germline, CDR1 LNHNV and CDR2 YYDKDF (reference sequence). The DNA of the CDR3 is TGTGCCACCAGCAGAGTCGGGGGCGGGAGCGGGGAGCTGTTTTTT. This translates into CATSRVGGGSGELFF.

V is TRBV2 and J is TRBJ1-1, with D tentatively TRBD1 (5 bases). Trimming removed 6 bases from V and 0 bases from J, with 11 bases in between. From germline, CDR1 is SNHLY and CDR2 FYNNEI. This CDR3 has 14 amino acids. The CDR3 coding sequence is TGTGCCAGCAGAGCGGGACGGTTGAACACTGAAGCTTTCTTT. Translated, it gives CASRAGRLNTEAFF.

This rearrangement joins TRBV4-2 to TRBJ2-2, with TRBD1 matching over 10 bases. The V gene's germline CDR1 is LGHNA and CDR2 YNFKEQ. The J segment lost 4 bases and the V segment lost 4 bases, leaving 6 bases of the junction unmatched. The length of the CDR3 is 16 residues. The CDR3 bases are TGTGCCAGCAGCCCCGGGACAGGGGACGTCACCGGGGAGCTGTTTTTT. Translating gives CASSPGTGDVTGELFF.

In nucleotides, the CDR3 is TGTGCCAGCAGCTTAGGGCTAGCGGGGGCACCGGGCACAGATACGCAGTATTTT. Translated: CASSLGLAGAPGTDTQYF. V and J are TRBV7-3 and TRBJ2-3; 10 bases fit TRBD2. J lost 1 base, V lost 2 bases, and 9 bases had no gene match. CDR3 length: 18 amino acids. Germline V gene lookup returns CDR1 SGHTA and CDR2 FQGTGA.

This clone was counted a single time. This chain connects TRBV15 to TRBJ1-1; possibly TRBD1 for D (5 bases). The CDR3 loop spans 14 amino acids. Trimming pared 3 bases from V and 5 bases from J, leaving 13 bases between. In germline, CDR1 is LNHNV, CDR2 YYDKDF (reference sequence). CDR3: CATSRKGAGTEAFF. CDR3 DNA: TGTGCCACCAGCAGGAAAGGGGCCGGAACTGAAGCTTTCTTT.

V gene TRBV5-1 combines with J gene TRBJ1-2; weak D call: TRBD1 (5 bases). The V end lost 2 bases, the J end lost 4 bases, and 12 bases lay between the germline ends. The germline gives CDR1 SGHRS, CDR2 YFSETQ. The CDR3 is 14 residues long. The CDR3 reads CASSFQGRSYGYTF. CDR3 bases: TGCGCCAGCAGCTTCCAGGGAAGATCCTATGGCTACACCTTC.

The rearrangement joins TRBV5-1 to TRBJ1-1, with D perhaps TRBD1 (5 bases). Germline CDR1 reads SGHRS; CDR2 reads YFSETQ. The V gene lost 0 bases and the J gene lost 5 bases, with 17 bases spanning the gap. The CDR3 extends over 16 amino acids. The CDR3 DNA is TGCGCCAGCAGCTTGGGGGGCAGAACACTGGAGACTGAAGCTTTCTTT. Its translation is CASSLGGRTLETEAFF.

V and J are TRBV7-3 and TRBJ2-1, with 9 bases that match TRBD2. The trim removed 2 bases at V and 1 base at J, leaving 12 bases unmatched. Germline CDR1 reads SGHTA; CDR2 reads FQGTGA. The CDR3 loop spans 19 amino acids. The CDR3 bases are TGTGCCAGCAGCTTAGGGCTAGCGGGAAGGGGGTGGTCCTACAATGAGCAGTTCTTC. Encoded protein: CASSLGLAGRGWSYNEQFF.

The CDR3 protein is CASSPGLALPGELFF. CDR3 nucleotides: TGTGCCAGCAGCCCGGGACTAGCATTACCCGGGGAGCTGTTTTTT. The chain recombines TRBV7-9 with TRBJ2-2; TRBD2 matches 9 bases. The CDR3 length is 15 residues. J lost 6 bases, V lost 5 bases, and 7 bases had no gene match. In germline, CDR1 is SEHNR, CDR2 FQNEAQ (reference sequence). Full variable domain (outside the CDR3, taken from reference TRBV7-9 and TRBJ2-2): DTGVSQNPRHKITKRGQNVTFRCDPISEHNRLYWYRQTLGQGPEFLTYFQNEAQLEKSRLLSDRFSAERPKGSFSTLEIQRTEQGDSAMYLCASSPGLALPGELFFGEGSRLTVL.

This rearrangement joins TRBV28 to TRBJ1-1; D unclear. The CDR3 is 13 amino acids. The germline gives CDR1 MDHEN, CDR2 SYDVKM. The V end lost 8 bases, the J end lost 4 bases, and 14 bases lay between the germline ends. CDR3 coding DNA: TGTGCCAGCCTACCCCCCCTGGGCACTGAAGCTTTCTTT. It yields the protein CASLPPLGTEAFF.

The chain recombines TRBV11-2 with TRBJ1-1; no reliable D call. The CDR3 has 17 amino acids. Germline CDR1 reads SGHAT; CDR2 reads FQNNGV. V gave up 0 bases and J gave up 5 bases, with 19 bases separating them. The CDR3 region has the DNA TGTGCCAGCAGCTTAGATCGGTTGGAGGTGGTGAGAACTGAAGCTTTCTTT. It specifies CASSLDRLEVVRTEAFF.

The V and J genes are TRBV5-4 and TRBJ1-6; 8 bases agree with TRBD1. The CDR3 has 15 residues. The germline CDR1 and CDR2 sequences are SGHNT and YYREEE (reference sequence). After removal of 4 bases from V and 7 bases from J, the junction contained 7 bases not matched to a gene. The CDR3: CASSHATGENSPLHF. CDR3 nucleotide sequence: TGTGCCAGCAGCCACGCGACAGGGGAAAATTCACCCCTCCACTTT.

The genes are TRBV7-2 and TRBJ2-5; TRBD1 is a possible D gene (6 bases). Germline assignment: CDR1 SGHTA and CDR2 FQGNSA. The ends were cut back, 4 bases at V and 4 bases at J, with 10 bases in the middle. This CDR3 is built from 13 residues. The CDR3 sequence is CASSSDRRETQYF. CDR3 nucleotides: TGTGCCAGCAGCTCCGACAGGAGAGAGACCCAGTACTTC.

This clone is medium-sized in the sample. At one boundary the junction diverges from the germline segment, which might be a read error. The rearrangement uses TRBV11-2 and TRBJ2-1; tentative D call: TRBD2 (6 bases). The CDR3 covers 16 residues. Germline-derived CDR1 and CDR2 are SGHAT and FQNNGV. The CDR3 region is CASSLDTGASNNEQFF. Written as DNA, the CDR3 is TGTGCCAGCAGCTTAGATACGGGAGCCTCCAACAATGAGCAGTTCTTC.

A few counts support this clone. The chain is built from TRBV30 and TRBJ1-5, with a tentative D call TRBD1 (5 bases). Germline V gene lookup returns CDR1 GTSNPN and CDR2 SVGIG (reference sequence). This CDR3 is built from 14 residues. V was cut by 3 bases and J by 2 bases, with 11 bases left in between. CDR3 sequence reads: CAWSAGGGNQPQHF. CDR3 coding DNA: TGTGCCTGGAGCGCCGGGGGAGGCAATCAGCCCCAGCATTTT.

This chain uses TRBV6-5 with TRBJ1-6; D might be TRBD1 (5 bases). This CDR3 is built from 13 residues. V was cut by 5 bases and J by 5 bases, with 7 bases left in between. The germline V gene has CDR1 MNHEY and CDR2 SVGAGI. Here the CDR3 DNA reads TGTGCCAGCAGTCCGGGGGATAATTCACCCCTCCACTTT. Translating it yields CASSPGDNSPLHF.

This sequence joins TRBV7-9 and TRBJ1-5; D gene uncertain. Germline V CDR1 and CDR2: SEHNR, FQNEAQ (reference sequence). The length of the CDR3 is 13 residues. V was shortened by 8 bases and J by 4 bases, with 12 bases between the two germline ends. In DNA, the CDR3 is TGTGCCAGCGTAGGTCAGCCTAATCAGCCCCAGCATTTT. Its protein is CASVGQPNQPQHF.

The CDR3 nucleotides are TGCGCCAGCAGCCAAGGTGTCCAGCAATCTAACTATGGCTACACCTTC. It codes for CASSQGVQQSNYGYTF. This chain links TRBV4-3 with TRBJ1-2; D gene unclear. Germline assignment: CDR1 LGHNA and CDR2 YSLEER. V was cut by 1 base and J by 0 bases, with 12 bases left in between. This CDR3 has 16 residues.

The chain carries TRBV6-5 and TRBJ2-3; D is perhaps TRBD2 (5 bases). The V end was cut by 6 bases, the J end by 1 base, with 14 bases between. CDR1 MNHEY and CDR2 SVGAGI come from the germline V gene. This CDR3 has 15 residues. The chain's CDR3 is CASSHGSRGTDTQYF. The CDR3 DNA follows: TGTGCCAGCAGCCACGGTTCGCGGGGCACAGATACGCAGTATTTT.

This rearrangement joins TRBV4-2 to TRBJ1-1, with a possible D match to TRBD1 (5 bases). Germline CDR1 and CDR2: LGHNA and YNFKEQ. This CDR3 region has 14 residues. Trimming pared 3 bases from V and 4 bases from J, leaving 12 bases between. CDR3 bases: TGTGCCAGCAGCCAGGTTAAAGACAGCACTGAAGCTTTCTTT. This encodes CASSQVKDSTEAFF.

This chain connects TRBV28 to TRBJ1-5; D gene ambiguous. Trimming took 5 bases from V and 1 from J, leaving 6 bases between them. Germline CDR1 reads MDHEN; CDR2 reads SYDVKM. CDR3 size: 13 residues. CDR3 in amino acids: CASSPLSNQPQHF. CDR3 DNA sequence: TGTGCCAGCAGTCCCCTAAGCAATCAGCCCCAGCATTTT.

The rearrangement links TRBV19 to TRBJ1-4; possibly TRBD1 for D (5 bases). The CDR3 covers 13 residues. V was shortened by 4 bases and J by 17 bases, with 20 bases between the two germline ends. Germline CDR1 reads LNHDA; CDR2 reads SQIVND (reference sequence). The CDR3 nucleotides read TGTGCCAGTAGTACTTTCACCGGGACCGCGTTATTTTTT. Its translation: CASSTFTGTALFF. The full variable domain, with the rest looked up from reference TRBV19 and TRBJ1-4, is DGGITQSPKYLFRKEGQNVTLSCEQNLNHDAMYWYRQDPGQGLRLIYYSQIVNDFQKGDIAEGYSVSREKKESFPLTVTSAQKNPTAFYLCASSTFTGTALFFGSGTQLSVL.